What follows are 13 T cell receptor beta chains derived from one specimen sequenced in a study of blood T cells in healthy people across ages. Through a sample-barcoded 5' primer and a J-beta primer mix, a second PCR was run for roughly 7 to 12 cycles. TCRdb re-derived calls from the 5' RACE reads in MiXCR, one entry per CDR3 protein. The sample consists of 1.2 million to 1.5 million distinct CDR3 sequences, approximately 42% of them appearing once. The sequenced sample was blood. Receptor source: a woman in her late teens or twenties in good health.

The chain combines TRBV5-5 with TRBJ2-7; D gene unclear. In germline, CDR1 is SGHKS, CDR2 YYEKEE (reference sequence). V lost 0 bases, J lost 0 bases, and 10 bases lay in between. This CDR3 has 15 residues. The CDR3 reads CASSLGNSFSYEQYF. The CDR3 bases are TGTGCCAGCAGCTTGGGTAATAGCTTCTCCTACGAGCAGTACTTC. Full variable domain (remainder filled in from reference TRBV5-5 and TRBJ2-7): DAGVTQSPTHLIKTRGQQVTLRCSPISGHKSVSWYQQVLGQGPQFIFQYYEKEERGRGNFPDRFSARQFPNYSSELNVNALLLGDSALYLCASSLGNSFSYEQYFGPGTRLTVT.

The sample holds a few counts of this clonotype. The chain employs TRBV4-1 and TRBJ2-7; TRBD1 might be the D (6 bases). V was shortened by 6 bases and J by 5 bases, with 14 bases between the two germline ends. Germline lookup yields CDR1 MGHRA and CDR2 YSYEKL. The CDR3 length is 13 residues. CDR3 residues: CASRGYGQNEQYF. In nucleotides, the CDR3 is TGCGCCAGCAGGGGATATGGACAGAACGAGCAGTACTTC.

The rearrangement links TRBV25-1 to TRBJ2-7; D gene uncertain. V was shortened by 0 bases and J by 2 bases, with 5 bases between the two germline ends. CDR3 length equals 13 residues. Germline values: CDR1 MGHDK, CDR2 SYGVNS. CDR3 DNA sequence: TGTGCCAGCAGTGAATACGACACCTACGAGCAGTACTTC. The encoded protein is CASSEYDTYEQYF.

This sequence joins TRBV10-3 and TRBJ2-7; no clear D gene. This CDR3 has 12 residues. Germline values: CDR1 ENHRY, CDR2 SYGVKD. V lost 6 bases and J 4 bases, leaving 10 bases between the germline ends. CDR3 amino acids: CAISPTPYEQYF. In nucleotides, the CDR3 is TGTGCCATCAGCCCAACCCCATACGAGCAGTACTTC.

This clonotype was recorded a few times. The gene calls are TRBV7-9 and TRBJ2-7; TRBD2 matches at 7 bases. This CDR3 spans 13 amino acids. Trimming took 8 bases from V and 5 from J; bases not matched to a gene: 9. Germline V gene data show CDR1 as SEHNR and CDR2 as FQNEAQ (reference sequence). The CDR3 nucleotides are TGTGCCAGCTTTAGGGGAGGGTTCCACGAGCAGTACTTC. Protein sequence: CASFRGGFHEQYF.

The rearrangement joins TRBV12-5 to TRBJ2-7; the match to TRBD1 covers 7 bases. The CDR3 spans 16 residues. After removal of 6 bases from V and 3 bases from J, the junction contained 14 bases not matched to a gene. CDR1 LGHNT and CDR2 FRNRAP come from the germline V gene. The CDR3 nucleotides read TGTGCTAGTGGCTTGCTATCCGGGACAGCCGTCTACGAGCAGTACTTC. It encodes CASGLLSGTAVYEQYF.

This clonotype was detected a few times. This chain links TRBV25-1 with TRBJ2-7, with TRBD2 as a possible D gene (6 bases). Trimming took 2 bases from V and 5 from J, leaving 19 bases between them. The CDR3 covers 16 residues. Germline assignment: CDR1 MGHDK and CDR2 SYGVNS. The CDR3 reads CASSEVSKGGPNEQYF. CDR3 coding DNA: TGTGCCAGCAGTGAAGTGAGTAAAGGAGGGCCAAACGAGCAGTACTTC.

The genes are TRBV4-1 and TRBJ2-1; D might be TRBD2 (6 bases). Germline loops: CDR1 MGHRA, CDR2 YSYEKL. Trimming stripped 0 bases from V and 5 bases from J, with 14 bases between. The CDR3 has 16 residues. The CDR3 protein is CASSQDRPSENNEQFF. Here the CDR3 DNA reads TGCGCCAGCAGCCAAGATAGGCCTAGCGAAAACAATGAGCAGTTCTTC.

The table lists this clonotype with a count of one. The rearrangement uses TRBV7-6 and TRBJ2-4; D is possibly TRBD2 (6 bases). The J call may be faulty, since TRBJ2-7 better matches the DNA end. This CDR3 is built from 16 residues. From germline, CDR1 is SGHVS and CDR2 FNYEAQ. The CDR3 spells CASSARPGDPPYEQYF. As DNA, the CDR3 is TGTGCCAGCAGCGCACGCCCGGGGGACCCCCCCTACGAGCAGTACTTC.

This chain uses TRBV5-1 with TRBJ2-4, with D possibly matching TRBD2 (6 bases). The J call may be incorrect, as the DNA end agrees better with TRBJ2-5. CDR3 length equals 14 residues. Germline loops: CDR1 SGHRS, CDR2 YFSETQ. CDR3: CASSWRAGEETQYF. Here the CDR3 DNA reads TGCGCCAGCAGCTGGAGGGCAGGAGAAGAGACCCAGTACTTC.

The chain links TRBV6-5 to TRBJ2-1; 7 nucleotides agree with TRBD2. Trimming at V came to 0 bases and at J to 4 bases, leaving 12 bases not matched to a gene. This CDR3 has 18 residues. Germline-derived CDR1 and CDR2 are MNHEY and SVGAGI. The CDR3 is CASSYSSTSVVPYNEQFF. CDR3 coding DNA: TGTGCCAGCAGTTACTCGTCCACTAGCGTAGTTCCTTACAATGAGCAGTTCTTC.

The chain couples TRBV3-1 to TRBJ2-7; 9 bases line up with TRBD2. Germline values: CDR1 LGHDT, CDR2 YNNKEL (reference sequence). The J segment lost 7 bases and the V segment lost 1 base, leaving 8 bases of the junction unmatched. The CDR3 covers 15 residues. The CDR3 loop is CASSQGETSGLEQYF. The DNA of the CDR3 is TGTGCCAGCAGCCAAGGCGAGACTAGCGGCCTTGAGCAGTACTTC.

This clonotype was seen at least ten times. The V call is TRBV12-3 or TRBV12-4, the J call TRBJ1-2; the D is unclear. The CDR3 is made up of 13 amino acids. V was shortened by 6 bases and J by 1 base, with 9 bases between the two germline ends. The CDR3 DNA sequence: TGTGCCAGCAGCCTCCCCGGTAACTATGGCTACACCTTC. Translated, it gives CASSLPGNYGYTF.